Shown below are 26 T cell receptor beta chains from a single sample sequenced in a study of blood T cell repertoires in COVID-19. Method: immunoSEQ multiplex PCR; TCRdb's copy keeps in-frame clones and lacks some. The sample records roughly 200,000 clones, 88% being singletons. Sequenced input: peripheral blood. Receptor source: a man between 65 and 85 years old with acute or convalescent COVID-19.

V gene TRBV28 combines with J gene TRBJ1-2; D is unresolved. V lost 5 bases and J lost 0, with 16 bases in between. From germline, CDR1 is MDHEN and CDR2 SYDVKM. The CDR3 has 16 residues. CDR3 in amino acids: CASSAPTEFTNYGYTF. CDR3 in DNA: TGTGCCAGCAGTGCACCCACAGAGTTCACTAACTATGGCTACACCTTC.

V and J are TRBV12-3 or TRBV12-4 and TRBJ1-2; possibly TRBD1 for D (6 bases). The CDR3 runs 13 residues. V dropped 2 bases and J dropped 8 bases, with 12 bases sitting between them. CDR3 DNA: TGTGCCAGCAGTTTATCGAGGACAGTAGGCTACACCTTC. Translated, it gives CASSLSRTVGYTF.

The V and J genes are TRBV6-5 and TRBJ2-2; D may be TRBD1 (5 bases). Trimming cost V 0 bases and J 4 bases, with 9 bases left between them. Germline V gene lookup returns CDR1 MNHEY and CDR2 SVGAGI. This CDR3 region has 15 residues. The CDR3 is CASSYSGQPTGELFF. The DNA for the CDR3 is TGTGCCAGCAGTTACTCGGGGCAGCCCACCGGGGAGCTGTTTTTT.

The chain carries TRBV7-6 and TRBJ2-5; 7 nucleotides align to TRBD2. Germline CDR1 reads SGHVS; CDR2 reads FNYEAQ. V lost 1 base to trimming and J lost 5 bases; unmatched junction nucleotides: 7. The CDR3 spans 15 residues. The CDR3 region has the DNA TGTGCCAGCAGCTTAGGCGGGAGAGTATCGGAGACCCAGTACTTC. This translates into CASSLGGRVSETQYF. The variable domain in full, completed from reference TRBV7-6 and TRBJ2-5, reads GAGVSQSPRYKVTKRGQDVALRCDPISGHVSLYWYRQALGQGPEFLTYFNYEAQQDKSGLPNDRFSAERPEGSISTLTIQRTEQRDSAMYRCASSLGGRVSETQYFGPGTRLLVL.

This chain links TRBV11-2 with TRBJ2-7; D is possibly TRBD2 (5 bases). This CDR3 comprises 13 residues. V dropped 1 base and J dropped 2 bases, with 6 bases sitting between them. Germline lookup yields CDR1 SGHAT and CDR2 FQNNGV. The CDR3, as DNA: TGTGCCAGCAGCTTAGCCGGGACCTACGAGCAGTACTTC. It codes for CASSLAGTYEQYF.

The rearrangement uses TRBV5-1 and TRBJ2-7; 11 nucleotides align to TRBD1. J was trimmed by 0 bases and V by 4 bases; bases with no gene match: 3. Germline V lookup: CDR1 SGHRS, CDR2 YFSETQ. The CDR3 is 15 amino acids. The CDR3 is CASSRGQGASYEQYF. The CDR3 bases are TGCGCCAGCAGCCGTGGACAGGGGGCCTCCTACGAGCAGTACTTC.

V gene TRBV3-1 (or the pseudogene TRBV3-2) combines with J gene TRBJ1-6, with D perhaps matching TRBD1 (6 bases). The V end was cut by 1 base, the J end by 7 bases, with 14 bases between. The CDR3 sequence is 16 residues long. CDR1 is LGHDT and CDR2 is YNNKEL in the germline V gene (reference sequence). CDR3 in DNA: TGTGCCAGCAGCCAAGTAGGGGGTAGGGGAAATTCACCCCTCCACTTT. Its translation is CASSQVGGRGNSPLHF.

The CDR3 loop is CAIRGGEPGELFF. As DNA, the CDR3 is TGTGCCATCAGGGGGGGGGAGCCCGGGGAGCTGTTTTTT. The gene calls are TRBV10-3 and TRBJ2-2; 7 nucleotides line up with TRBD2. This CDR3 contains 13 residues. Germline V lookup: CDR1 ENHRY, CDR2 SYGVKD. V gave up 6 bases and J gave up 6 bases; unmatched junction bases: 4.

The chain combines TRBV7-2 with TRBJ1-1, with 7 bases lining up with TRBD1. CDR3 length: 19 amino acids. J lost 3 bases, V lost 2 bases, and 18 bases had no gene match. Looked up from germline, CDR1 is SGHTA and CDR2 is FQGNSA. CDR3 nucleotide sequence: TGTGCCAGCAGCTTAACCCCCCCCCGACAGGGTACACTACACACTGAAGCTTTCTTT. Its protein is CASSLTPPRQGTLHTEAFF.

J is TRBJ2-6 and V is TRBV18; 11 nucleotides align to TRBD1. V lost 3 bases, J lost 0 bases, and 1 base stayed unmatched. The germline V gene has CDR1 KGHSH and CDR2 LQKENI. The CDR3 is made up of 17 amino acids. This CDR3 is CASSPGTGGSGANVLTF. DNA for the CDR3: TGTGCCAGCTCACCCGGGACAGGGGGCTCTGGGGCCAACGTCCTGACTTTC.

This clone occurred once. The V and J genes are TRBV4-3 and TRBJ2-3; 7 nucleotides align to TRBD1. The germline gives CDR1 LGHNA, CDR2 YSLEER. This CDR3 is built from 15 residues. The J segment lost 6 bases and the V segment lost 6 bases, leaving 12 bases of the junction unmatched. CDR3 protein: CASSLMGQGVDTQYF. CDR3 DNA: TGCGCCAGCAGTCTAATGGGCCAGGGGGTGGATACGCAGTATTTT.

The chain employs TRBV19 and TRBJ1-5; tentative D call: TRBD1 (5 bases). Germline V gene lookup returns CDR1 LNHDA and CDR2 SQIVND (reference sequence). Trimming shortened V by 7 bases and J by 6 bases, and 16 bases separated the two germline ends. This CDR3 is 14 amino acids long. The CDR3 DNA reads as TGTGCCAGTAATCCCGCGGGGGTCCGTCAGCCCCAGCATTTT. Translated, it gives CASNPAGVRQPQHF.

The rearrangement uses TRBV5-5 and TRBJ1-2, with 9 bases identical to TRBD1. CDR1 and CDR2 from the germline V gene are SGHKS and YYEKEE (reference sequence). This CDR3 spans 13 amino acids. Trimming at V came to 4 bases and at J to 5 bases, leaving 3 bases not matched to a gene. CDR3 loop: CASSPGTGYGYTF. In DNA, the CDR3 is TGTGCCAGCAGCCCCGGGACAGGGTATGGCTACACCTTC.

The V gene is TRBV7-2, the J gene TRBJ2-5; 8 nucleotides match TRBD1. Germline V gene lookup returns CDR1 SGHTA and CDR2 FQGNSA. CDR3 length equals 15 residues. J gave up 5 bases and V 3 bases, and 8 bases lay outside the gene matches. CDR3 coding DNA: TGTGCCAGCAGCTTGGGGGGCAGGGGGCGTGAGACCCAGTACTTC. Translating it yields CASSLGGRGRETQYF.

The chain combines TRBV29-1 with TRBJ1-1; perhaps TRBD1 as D (5 bases). V gave up 6 bases and J gave up 3 bases, with 11 bases separating them. CDR1 and CDR2 from the germline V gene are SQVTM and ANQGSEA. This CDR3 comprises 12 residues. The chain's CDR3 is CSVERGYTEAFF. CDR3 in DNA: TGCAGCGTGGAAAGGGGCTACACTGAAGCTTTCTTT.

The genes are TRBV19 and TRBJ2-7; tentatively, D is TRBD2 (5 bases). Trimming shortened V by 7 bases and J by 0 bases, and 10 bases separated the two germline ends. CDR1 and CDR2 (germline): LNHDA, SQIVND (reference sequence). The CDR3 spans 13 residues. The CDR3 DNA sequence: TGTGCCAGTACCGGAGGAAACTCCTACGAGCAGTACTTC. Its translation: CASTGGNSYEQYF. Full variable domain (rest looked up from reference TRBV19 and TRBJ2-7): DGGITQSPKYLFRKEGQNVTLSCEQNLNHDAMYWYRQDPGQGLRLIYYSQIVNDFQKGDIAEGYSVSREKKESFPLTVTSAQKNPTAFYLCASTGGNSYEQYFGPGTRLTVT.

The rearrangement joins TRBV15 to TRBJ1-5, with a tentative D call TRBD1 (6 bases). CDR3 length: 16 amino acids. Germline CDR1 is LNHNV and CDR2 is YYDKDF (reference sequence). V lost 0 bases and J lost 7, with 16 bases in between. CDR3 DNA sequence: TGTGCCACCAGCAGAGATAACTTAGGGGGTTGGCAGCCCCAGCATTTT. This encodes CATSRDNLGGWQPQHF. The entire variable domain, with the rest obtained from reference TRBV15 and TRBJ1-5, is as follows: DAMVIQNPRYQVTQFGKPVTLSCSQTLNHNVMYWYQQKSSQAPKLLFHYYDKDFNNEADTPDNFQSRRPNTSFCFLDIRSPGLGDTAMYLCATSRDNLGGWQPQHFGDGTRLSIL.

CDR3 residues: CASSLKRAPHNEQFF. In DNA form, the CDR3 reads TGTGCCAGCAGCTTAAAGCGGGCACCGCACAATGAGCAGTTCTTC. V and J are TRBV7-3 and TRBJ2-1, with D tentatively TRBD2 (6 bases). Germline values: CDR1 SGHTA, CDR2 FQGTGA. Trimming removed 1 base from V and 5 bases from J, with 12 bases in between. This CDR3 is 15 amino acids long. The complete variable domain, with remaining parts taken from reference TRBV7-3 and TRBJ2-1, reads GAGVSQTPSNKVTEKGKYVELRCDPISGHTALYWYRQSLGQGPEFLIYFQGTGAADDSGLPNDRFFAVRPEGSVSTLKIQRTERGDSAVYLCASSLKRAPHNEQFFGPGTRLTVL.

The chain carries TRBV19 and TRBJ1-2, with a weak D call TRBD1 (6 bases). The V and J ends lost 5 bases and 7 bases respectively, with 14 bases between them. CDR1 LNHDA and CDR2 SQIVND come from the germline V gene (reference sequence). There are 13 residues in the CDR3. The CDR3 bases are TGTGCCAGTAGTCCCACAGGGAGGGGTGGCTACACCTTC. It yields the protein CASSPTGRGGYTF. The full variable domain, completed using reference TRBV19 and TRBJ1-2, is DGGITQSPKYLFRKEGQNVTLSCEQNLNHDAMYWYRQDPGQGLRLIYYSQIVNDFQKGDIAEGYSVSREKKESFPLTVTSAQKNPTAFYLCASSPTGRGGYTFGSGTRLTVV.

V usage is TRBV6-5 and J usage is TRBJ1-2; tentatively, D is TRBD1 (5 bases). The V end lost 4 bases, the J end lost 2 bases, and 8 bases lay between the germline ends. Germline CDR1 MNHEY, CDR2 SVGAGI. This CDR3 contains 13 residues. CDR3 bases: TGTGCCAGCAGTTGGTCAGGGAACTATGGCTACACCTTC. It is translated as CASSWSGNYGYTF.

The J gene is TRBJ2-1, the V gene TRBV6-5; 10 bases fit TRBD1. Unmatched junction bases numbered 4, after V lost 7 bases and J lost 4 bases. Germline V CDR1 and CDR2: MNHEY, SVGAGI. The CDR3 is made up of 14 amino acids. Written as DNA, the CDR3 is TGTGCCAGCACCCCGGGACAGGGGTACAATGAGCAGTTCTTC. Protein sequence: CASTPGQGYNEQFF.

The chain is built from TRBV5-1 and TRBJ2-2; 10 positions agree with TRBD1. Germline V lookup: CDR1 SGHRS, CDR2 YFSETQ. The CDR3 is 15 residues long. V lost 4 bases to trimming and J lost 6 bases; unmatched junction nucleotides: 6. CDR3 nucleotides: TGCGCCAGCAGCACGACAGGGGGCTCCCCCGGGGAGCTGTTTTTT. It yields the protein CASSTTGGSPGELFF.

The chain links TRBV27 to TRBJ1-1; 7 bases agree with TRBD1. The trim removed 4 bases at V and 1 base at J, leaving 6 bases unmatched. CDR3 size: 15 residues. From germline, CDR1 is MNHEY and CDR2 SMNVEV (reference sequence). The CDR3 spells CASSSDRDRNTEAFF. In nucleotides, the CDR3 is TGTGCCAGCAGTTCCGACCGGGACAGGAACACTGAAGCTTTCTTT.

This clone was seen a few times. The chain uses TRBV9 and TRBJ2-1; D is unresolved. Germline CDR1 reads SGDLS; CDR2 reads YYNGEE. The CDR3 loop spans 13 amino acids. Trimming took off 0 bases at V and 4 bases at J, with 5 bases between the two ends. For the CDR3, the DNA is TGTGCCAGCAGCGTAGACAGTTACAATGAGCAGTTCTTC. It codes for CASSVDSYNEQFF.

V is TRBV12-3 or TRBV12-4 and J is TRBJ1-1; possibly TRBD1 for D (6 bases). The germline V and J ends were trimmed by 3 bases and 11 bases, with 13 bases remaining between them. This CDR3 is 12 amino acids long. The CDR3 spells CASSFQQGGAFF. DNA for the CDR3: TGTGCCAGCAGTTTTCAACAGGGTGGTGCTTTCTTT.

This sequence joins TRBV6-5 and TRBJ1-2; 9 nucleotides match TRBD1. V lost 5 bases, J lost 2 bases, and 3 bases stayed unmatched. CDR3 length: 14 amino acids. Germline values: CDR1 MNHEY, CDR2 SVGAGI. The CDR3 loop reads CASSTGGGNYGYTF. The CDR3 bases are TGTGCCAGCAGTACAGGGGGCGGGAACTATGGCTACACCTTC.